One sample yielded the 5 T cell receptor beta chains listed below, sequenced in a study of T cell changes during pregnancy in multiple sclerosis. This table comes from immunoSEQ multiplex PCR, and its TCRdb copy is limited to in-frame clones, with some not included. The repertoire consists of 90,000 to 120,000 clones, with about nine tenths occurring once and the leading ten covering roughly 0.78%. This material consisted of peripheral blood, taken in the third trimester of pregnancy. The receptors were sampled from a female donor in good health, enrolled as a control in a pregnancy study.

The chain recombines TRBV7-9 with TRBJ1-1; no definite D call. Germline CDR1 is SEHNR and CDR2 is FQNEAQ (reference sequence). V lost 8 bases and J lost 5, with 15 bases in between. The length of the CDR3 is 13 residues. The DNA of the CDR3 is TGTGCCAGCGCCACAAATCCGGGGACTGAAGCTTTCTTT. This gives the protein CASATNPGTEAFF.

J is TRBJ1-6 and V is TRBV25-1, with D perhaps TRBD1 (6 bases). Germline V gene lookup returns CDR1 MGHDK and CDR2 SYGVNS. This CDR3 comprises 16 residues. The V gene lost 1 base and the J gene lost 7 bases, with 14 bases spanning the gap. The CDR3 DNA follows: TGTGCCAGCAGTGAATCCACACCGGGGGGCAATTCACCCCTCCACTTT. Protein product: CASSESTPGGNSPLHF.

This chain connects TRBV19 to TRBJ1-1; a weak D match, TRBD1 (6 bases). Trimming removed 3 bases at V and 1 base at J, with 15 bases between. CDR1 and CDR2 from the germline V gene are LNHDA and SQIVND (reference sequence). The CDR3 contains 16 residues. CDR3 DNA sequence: TGTGCCAGTAGTATCCTCAGACAGGCCAGGAACACTGAAGCTTTCTTT. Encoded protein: CASSILRQARNTEAFF.

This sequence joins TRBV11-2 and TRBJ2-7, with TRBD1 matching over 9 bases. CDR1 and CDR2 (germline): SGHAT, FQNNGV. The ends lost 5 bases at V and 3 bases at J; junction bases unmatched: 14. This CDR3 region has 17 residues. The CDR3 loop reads CASSKPGQGNIDYEQYF. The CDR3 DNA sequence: TGTGCCAGCAGCAAACCGGGACAGGGTAATATTGACTACGAGCAGTACTTC.

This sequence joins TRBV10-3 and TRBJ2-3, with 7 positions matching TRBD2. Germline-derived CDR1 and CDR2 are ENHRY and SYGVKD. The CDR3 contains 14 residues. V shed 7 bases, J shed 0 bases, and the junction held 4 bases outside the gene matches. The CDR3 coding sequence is TGTGCCATCAAAGGGACTACAAGCACAGATACGCAGTATTTT. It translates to CAIKGTTSTDTQYF.